Included here is one TCR beta chain sequence, with context. This clone showed up just a few times. Its antigen is still unknown. No base-level quality is on record; no much larger clone is a single base apart. This record belongs to a study of cytomegalovirus exposure and HLA in healthy donors (dated by TCRdb to about 2017). Background for the entire study: An earlier analysis of several hundred of the donors reported 250 to 300 Gb of sequence data and roughly 110 million unique TCR beta sequences from some 180 million T cells. The number of donors typed differed by locus, with about 629-630 for A, B, C, DRB1 and DQB1, approximately 500 for DQA1, 606 for DPA1, and some 450 for DPB1. Several DR-DQ haplotypes were treated as single units for association and clustering because of strong linkage in the cohort. In a later analysis, previously published TCR beta repertoires from several hundred donors were re-analyzed and high-resolution HLA genotyping was added so that TCR occurrence patterns could be studied. To predict cytomegalovirus infection status, the study combined high-throughput TCR immunosequencing, statistical association of individual TCRs with disease status, and machine learning. The study was designed to test whether signatures of past pathogen exposure could be identified by cataloging public T cell receptors. Along with the roughly 610-subject first cohort, a separate validation cohort of some 130 different subjects was used. In an earlier analysis of several hundred of the donors, high-throughput TCR beta sequencing was used to judge whether each TCR beta V gene segment behaved as functional or pseudogenic. HLA typing covered class I and class II loci at four-digit resolution. Every repertoire in the discovery cohort had been generated on one and the same sequencing platform. Of the approximately 400 genotyped donors, 81% fell in the genetic ancestry cluster associated with self-reported Caucasian donors. On average, roughly 240,000 unique TCR beta nucleotide sequences were sequenced per donor among some 430 genotyped donors of the cohort, with approximately 18% of those sequences being non-productive. The study used immunosequencing to profile the T cell repertoires of approximately 690 subjects and linked those repertoires to cytomegalovirus serostatus. Approximately 330 gigabases of sequencing data and approximately 91 million unique TCR sequences made up an early release that covered roughly 670 HLA-typed donors. A later genetic analysis took genome-wide SNP genotypes for about three fifths of the 666 donors and used that subset as a discovery cohort. Donor age, sex, ethnicity and CMV serostatus were compiled together with the repertoire data. Rather than drawing on any new phenotypic data, the later analysis identified candidate immune exposures from TCR beta sequences and the way those sequences occurred across donors. Study-wide conclusions, independent of this receptor: The earlier analysis of 587 of the donors excluded 15 to 20 rarely observed V segments, including chromosome 9 orphons, because counts were too low. While some public TCRs were present in many individuals, most TCR sequences turned up only very rarely across donors. Assigning TCR associations to individual alleles was difficult when HLA alleles, especially DR and DQ, strongly co-occurred. In a later analysis, most CMV-associated TCR beta chains were found to appear HLA-restricted, with HLA associations seemingly driven largely by CMV exposure. In a later genetic analysis, a missense DCLRE1C variant was associated with V-gene and J-gene trimming of TCR beta chains, and the association was replicated in an independent cohort. Linkage disequilibrium might explain the correlated functional status among segregating V segments, but an unknown experimental factor could not be ruled out. Cytomegalovirus status was reported to be diagnosed by the classifier with high specificity and sensitivity in both the original and validation cohorts. The only immune exposure information available for the cohort was CMV serostatus. The cohort was sequenced for TCR beta chains only, and without alpha or paired-chain data the features that could be detected were limited. Three of the identified cytomegalovirus-associated TCR beta chains were confirmed in vitro to be specific for cytomegalovirus antigens. The authors suggested that the approach could potentially be extended to other disease states and immunological phenotypes. According to a later analysis, TCR association rates differed among HLA loci, with DRB1 alleles showing the most associated TCRs and HLA-C alleles showing the fewest. Broadly in line with IMGT annotations, most TCR beta V segments showed up in productive rearrangements about 87% or about 30% of the time in an earlier analysis of 587 of the donors. A further reported finding was that TCR beta sequences accurately predicted the HLA-A and HLA-B alleles for most subjects in the first cohort. A total of about 180 TCR beta chains were listed by the study as associated with cytomegalovirus. A later genetic analysis reported fewer N-insertions in productive TCRs among donors in an Asian-associated ancestry cluster than the roughly 650-donor mean. In a later analysis, several top co-occurrence clusters were reported to appear linked to parvovirus B19, influenza, CMV and Epstein-Barr virus. A cluster of highly shared sequence variants was judged likely to be a technical artifact of the sequencing pipeline. Presence/absence analyses assumed roughly uniform sequencing depth across donors, an assumption that may not hold. In a later analysis, some 17,000 TCR beta sequences were associated with specific HLA alleles at a false discovery rate of 0.05. Some IMGT-functional V segments, including TRBV6-2 and TRBV6-3, could not be distinguished by the 87-base-pair reads and were therefore excluded. HLA typing was unavailable for some donors at each locus, so association tests used only the typed subset. A later analysis found that HLA-associated TCR beta chains were more clonally expanded and had lower generation probabilities than equally common non-associated chains.

Receptor libraries were prepared by the immunoSEQ multiplex PCR assay. The multiplex PCR relied on a mix of 60 forward primers for TCR Vbeta segments and 13 reverse primers for TCR Jbeta segments. The CDR3 region of rearranged TCR beta genes was amplified from genomic DNA by a multiplex PCR assay. Amplified TCR beta libraries were sequenced as 87-base-pair reads on the Illumina HiSeq System. Turning to the authors' computational methods: Across the 700 or so repertoires, a later analysis counted 78 million or so unique TCR beta chains, 9.5 million to 12 million of which were shared by at least two donors. A nearest-neighbor algorithm error-corrected the raw reads and collapsed the reads into unique sequences, merging closely related sequences to remove PCR and sequencing errors. Alignment of CDR3 sequences to IMGT reference sequences was used to assign V, D and J gene segments. For a sequence to be retained, a match of at least six nucleotides to both a V gene segment and a J gene segment was required. Rearrangements were classified as productive when the CDR3 lacked stop codons and remained in frame with V and J, and all other rearrangements were classified as non-productive. CDR3 was defined according to IMGT convention as the region running from the second conserved V-encoded cysteine to the conserved J-encoded phenylalanine. The earlier analysis of 550 to 650 of the donors excluded any sequence lacking an unambiguous match to a single V gene segment. An earlier analysis of 587 of the donors called V segments functional above 56.7% productive rearrangements and segregating when the between-donor standard deviation exceeded 5%. A statistical classification framework was built for diagnosing cytomegalovirus status from the catalog of TCR beta chain sequences. A later analysis assigned V and J genes by comparing TCR nucleotide sequences with IMGT/GENE-DB human TR gene sequences. In a later analysis, CDR3 sequences and most-parsimonious VDJ recombination scenarios were assigned using the TCRdist pipeline. In a later analysis, each TCR beta chain was defined by its CDR3 amino acid sequence together with its V-gene family, and reads without a unique V-gene family were excluded. To address suspected cross-contamination and a sequencing artifact, a later analysis removed a few hundred highly shared, low-generation-probability nucleotide sequences. In a later analysis, a clonal expansion index was calculated for each public chain from normalized within-repertoire ranks of inferred template counts. In a later analysis, generation probabilities were computed using a VDJ recombination model fitted to out-of-frame rearrangements, and the results were checked against IGoR. In a later analysis, TCR-TCR, TCR-HLA and TCR-CMV co-occurrence was scored with hypergeometric tests, and a repertoire-size bias correction was applied to TCR pairs. To estimate false discovery rates, a later analysis permuted the HLA or CMV assignments 20 times. A later analysis grouped co-occurring TCRs with DBSCAN, adding TCRdist sequence similarity when clustering within HLA-allele-positive subsets. Co-occurrence clustering excluded repertoires with fewer than 30,000 or more than 120,000 public chains, plus five with anomalous nucleotide sharing. TCRdb provides this immuneACCESS table in a form limited to in-frame rearrangements. Some clones are lacking; in checked studies, under half of them reflect an unresolved V gene, and why the rest are absent is not known. The D gene and trimming were derived from the DNA, and the V and J assignments and clone size from that table. The sample has 150,000 to 200,000 clones on record, about 80% of them singletons. The ten largest clones add up to 0.9% to 1.1% of the sample.

The cohort was made up of 666 healthy bone marrow donors. At the time of sampling, every cohort member was nominally healthy, though immune exposures that went unrecorded were likely present. The donor tested CMV seronegative and was one of the 352 seronegative cohort members. A peripheral blood sample was collected from each donor, and TCR beta sequencing was performed on peripheral blood mononuclear cells. Genomic DNA extraction from the blood cell samples was performed with the Qiagen DNeasy Blood Extraction Kit. From its cysteine to its phenylalanine, the CDR3 spans 16 amino acids. Solely the CDR3 DNA is kept, with 48 bases framed from the first base. The germline V gene (reference sequence) provides CDR1 SGHNT and CDR2 YYREEE. V ends up 3 bases short and J 0 bases short, with an unmatched junction base count of 6.

The receptor's source is a woman aged 40 to 55 in good health and CMV-seronegative. Sequencing was done on a sample of PBMCs. This chain joins TRBV5-4 to TRBJ2-7; TRBD2 fits 10 bases in the junction. Here the CDR3 is given as CASSSGLAESSYEQYF. The DNA sequence reads TGTGCCAGCAGCTCCGGACTAGCGGAGAGCTCCTACGAGCAGTACTTC.